Shown below are 12 T cell receptor beta chains from a single sample sequenced in a study of T-cell reconstitution after alpha-beta-depleted transplantation in children. The study, taken as a whole, reports: T cells produced anew were the main source of T-cell counts and diversity one year after transplant.

Antigens of these TCRs are unknown. The TCRbeta library was prepared with unique molecular identifiers. Each CDR3 protein is one row after TCRdb ran MiXCR on the PCR reads. Of about 300,000 distinct CDR3 sequences in the sample, 7.5% to 9% are singletons; the top ten hold approximately 9.6%. The sample was peripheral blood, taken 360 days after TCRalphabeta/CD19-depleted stem cell transplant. The receptors derive from a female patient aged 2-9 years who had a stem cell transplant for Fanconi anemia, so the T cells may come from the graft donor.

This sequence joins TRBV3-1 and TRBJ2-7; D tentatively reads TRBD1 or TRBD2 (5 bases each). Germline CDR1 LGHDT, CDR2 YNNKEL (reference sequence). There are 16 residues in the CDR3. Trimming took off 3 bases at V and 0 bases at J, with 15 bases between the two ends. DNA for the CDR3: TGTGCCAGCAGCCAGGGACCGCGAGTGGACTCCTACGAGCAGTACGTC. Translation gives CASSQGPRVDSYEQYV.

This clonotype was recorded many times. The chain links TRBV7-2 to TRBJ2-1; D gene unclear. The CDR3 sequence is 15 residues long. Germline loops: CDR1 SGHTA, CDR2 FQGNSA. The germline V and J ends were trimmed by 1 base and 0 bases, with 7 bases remaining between them. The CDR3 region is CASSLVPSSYNEQFF. The CDR3 DNA sequence: TGTGCCAGCAGCTTAGTCCCGAGCTCCTACAATGAGCAGTTCTTC.

This sequence joins TRBV6-1 and TRBJ2-5; TRBD2 agrees at 13 bases. The V gene end was trimmed by 6 bases and the J gene end by 2 bases; junction bases not matched to a gene: 6. The CDR3 is made up of 16 amino acids. Germline V CDR1 and CDR2: MNHNS, SASEGT. The CDR3 here is CASSQLLAGGQETQYF. The CDR3 DNA reads as TGTGCCAGCAGCCAACTACTAGCGGGGGGGCAAGAGACCCAGTACTTC.

This clonotype was recorded many times. This chain connects TRBV2 to TRBJ2-6; D remains unclear. The ends were cut back, 2 bases at V and 4 bases at J, with 6 bases in the middle. Per the germline V gene, CDR1 is SNHLY and CDR2 is FYNNEI. There are 14 residues in the CDR3. As DNA, the CDR3 is TGTGCCAGCAGTGAAACGATGGGGGCCAACGTCCTGACTTTC. Protein sequence: CASSETMGANVLTF.

In this sample, this clonotype turned up many times. V and J are TRBV6-1 and TRBJ2-1; no reliable D call. There are 13 residues in the CDR3. Per the germline V gene, CDR1 is MNHNS and CDR2 is SASEGT. V lost 6 bases to trimming and J lost 9 bases, with 15 bases between them. The CDR3, as DNA: TGTGCCAGCAGGAAAGGGCCCCTTACTGAGCAGTTCTTC. Its protein is CASRKGPLTEQFF.

This clonotype was counted a few times. V gene TRBV7-2 combines with J gene TRBJ1-5, with D possibly being TRBD1 (5 bases). CDR3 length: 15 residues. V was pared by 2 bases and J by 2 bases, with 10 bases between. Germline V lookup: CDR1 SGHTA, CDR2 FQGNSA. The CDR3 sequence is CASSLIGAGNQPQHF. The CDR3 DNA is TGTGCCAGCAGCTTAATAGGGGCAGGCAATCAGCCCCAGCATTTT.

The CDR3 loop reads CASSVTGGGYGYTF. CDR3 nucleotide sequence: TGTGCCAGCAGTGTTACAGGGGGCGGCTATGGCTACACCTTC. The chain recombines TRBV27 with TRBJ1-2; 9 nucleotides line up with TRBD1. In germline, CDR1 is MNHEY, CDR2 SMNVEV (reference sequence). Germline trimming cut 5 bases from V and 4 bases from J; bases unmatched to any gene: 5. CDR3 length: 14 amino acids.

This clonotype was counted many times. This chain joins TRBV6-5 and TRBJ2-5; the D is unclear. With 2 bases removed from V and 14 bases from J, the gap between germline ends came to 12 bases. Germline V lookup: CDR1 MNHEY, CDR2 SVGAGI. This CDR3 has 11 amino acids. The chain's CDR3 is CASSYSRTEYF. CDR3 sequence (DNA): TGTGCCAGCAGTTACAGCCGGACGGAATACTTC.

This clonotype was detected many times. V usage is TRBV7-8 and J usage is TRBJ2-5; the match to TRBD2 covers 15 bases. The V segment lost 5 bases and the J segment 5 bases; nucleotides outside the gene matches: 9. This CDR3 has 17 amino acids. Per germline, CDR1 SGHVS and CDR2 FQNEAQ. CDR3 DNA sequence: TGTGCCAGCAGCCGTCCGGGACTAGCGGGAGGATGGGAGACCCAGTACTTC. Protein sequence: CASSRPGLAGGWETQYF.

This clonotype was picked up a small number of times. The V gene is TRBV7-2, the J gene TRBJ1-2; D might be TRBD1 (5 bases). Germline V gene sequence: CDR1 SGHTA, CDR2 FQGNSA. V was shortened by 1 base and J by 7 bases, with 10 bases between the two germline ends. The CDR3 length is 13 residues. CDR3 nucleotides: TGTGCCAGCAGCTTAGTAGGGGTTGGTGGCTACACCTTC. Its protein is CASSLVGVGGYTF.

The table lists this clonotype with many counts. CDR3 bases: TGTGCCAGCAGCGTGGGACTAGCGGCGACAGATACGCAGTATTTT. The encoded protein is CASSVGLAATDTQYF. This rearrangement joins TRBV9 to TRBJ2-3; 11 nucleotides match TRBD2. V lost 2 bases, J lost 3 bases, and 2 bases stayed unmatched. Germline V gene sequence: CDR1 SGDLS, CDR2 YYNGEE. The CDR3 covers 15 residues.

Ten or more counts support this clonotype. The genes are TRBV5-1 and TRBJ2-3; D unclear. Germline V gives CDR1 SGHRS, CDR2 YFSETQ. V was cut by 0 bases and J by 6 bases, with 11 bases left in between. This CDR3 is built from 14 residues. The CDR3 reads CASSLALQADTQYF. The CDR3 nucleotides read TGCGCCAGCAGCTTGGCCTTGCAGGCTGATACGCAGTATTTT.